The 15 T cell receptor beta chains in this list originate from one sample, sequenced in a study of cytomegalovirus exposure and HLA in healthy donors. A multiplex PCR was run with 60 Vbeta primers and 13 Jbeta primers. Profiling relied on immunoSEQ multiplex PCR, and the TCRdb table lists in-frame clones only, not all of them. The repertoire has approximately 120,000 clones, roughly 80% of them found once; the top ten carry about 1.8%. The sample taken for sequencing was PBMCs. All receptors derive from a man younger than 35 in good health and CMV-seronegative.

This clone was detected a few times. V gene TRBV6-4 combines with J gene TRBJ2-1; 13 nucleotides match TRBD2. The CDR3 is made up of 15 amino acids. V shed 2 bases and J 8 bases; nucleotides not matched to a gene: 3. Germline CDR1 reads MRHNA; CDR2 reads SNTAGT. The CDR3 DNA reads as TGTGCCAGCAGTGACACTAGCGGGGGGGCGGATGAGCAGTTCTTC. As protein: CASSDTSGGADEQFF.

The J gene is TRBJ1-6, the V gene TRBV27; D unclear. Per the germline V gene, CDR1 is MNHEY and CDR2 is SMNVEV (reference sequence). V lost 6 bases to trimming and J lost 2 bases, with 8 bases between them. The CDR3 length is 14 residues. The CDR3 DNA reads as TGTGCCAGCAGCGGACTAACCTATAATTCACCCCTCCACTTT. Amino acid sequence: CASSGLTYNSPLHF.

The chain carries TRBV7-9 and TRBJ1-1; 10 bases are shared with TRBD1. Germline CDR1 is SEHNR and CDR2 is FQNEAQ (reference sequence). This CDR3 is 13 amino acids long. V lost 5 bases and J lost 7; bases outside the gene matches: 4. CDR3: CASSRQGAGEAFF. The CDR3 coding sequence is TGTGCCAGCAGCCGACAGGGGGCAGGTGAAGCTTTCTTT. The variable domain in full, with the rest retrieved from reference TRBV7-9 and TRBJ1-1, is DTGVSQNPRHKITKRGQNVTFRCDPISEHNRLYWYRQTLGQGPEFLTYFQNEAQLEKSRLLSDRFSAERPKGSFSTLEIQRTEQGDSAMYLCASSRQGAGEAFFGQGTRLTVV.

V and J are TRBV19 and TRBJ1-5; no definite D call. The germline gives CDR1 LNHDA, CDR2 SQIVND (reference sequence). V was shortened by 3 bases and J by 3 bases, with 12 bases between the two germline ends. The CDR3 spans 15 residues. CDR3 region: CASSIVQQFNQPQHF. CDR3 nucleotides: TGTGCCAGTAGTATCGTACAGCAATTCAATCAGCCCCAGCATTTT.

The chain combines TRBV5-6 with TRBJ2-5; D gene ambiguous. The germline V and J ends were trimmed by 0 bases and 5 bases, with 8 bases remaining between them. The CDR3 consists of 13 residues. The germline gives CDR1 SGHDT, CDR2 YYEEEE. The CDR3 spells CASSLVTRETQYF. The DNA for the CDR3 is TGTGCCAGCAGCTTGGTCACGCGGGAGACCCAGTACTTC.

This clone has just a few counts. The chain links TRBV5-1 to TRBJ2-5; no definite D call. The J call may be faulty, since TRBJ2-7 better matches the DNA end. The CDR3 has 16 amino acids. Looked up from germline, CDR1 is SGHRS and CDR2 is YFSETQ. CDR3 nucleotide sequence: TGCGCCAGCAGCTTGGCCGCGGTAGCCCGGAGCTACGAGCAGTACTTC. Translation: CASSLAAVARSYEQYF.

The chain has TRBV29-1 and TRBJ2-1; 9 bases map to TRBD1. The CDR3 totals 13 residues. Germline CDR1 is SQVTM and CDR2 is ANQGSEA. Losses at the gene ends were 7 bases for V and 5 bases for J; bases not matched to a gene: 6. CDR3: CSARDRVNNEQFF. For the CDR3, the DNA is TGCAGCGCTCGGGACAGGGTGAACAATGAGCAGTTCTTC.

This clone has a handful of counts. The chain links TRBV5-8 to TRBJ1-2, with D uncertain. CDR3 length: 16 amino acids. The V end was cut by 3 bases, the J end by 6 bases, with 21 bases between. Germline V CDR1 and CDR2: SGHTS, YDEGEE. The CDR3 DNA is TGTGCCAGCAGCTGGAGTACCGGGAAGAGTCAGGATGGCTACACCTTC. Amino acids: CASSWSTGKSQDGYTF.

This CDR3 is CASSRGLADTIYF. The DNA for the CDR3 is TGTGCCAGTAGTCGGGGACTGGCCGACACCATATATTTT. The chain is built from TRBV19 and TRBJ1-3, with D tentatively TRBD1 (5 bases). Trimming stripped 5 bases from V and 8 bases from J, with 13 bases between. The CDR3 runs to 13 residues. Germline assignment: CDR1 LNHDA and CDR2 SQIVND (reference sequence).

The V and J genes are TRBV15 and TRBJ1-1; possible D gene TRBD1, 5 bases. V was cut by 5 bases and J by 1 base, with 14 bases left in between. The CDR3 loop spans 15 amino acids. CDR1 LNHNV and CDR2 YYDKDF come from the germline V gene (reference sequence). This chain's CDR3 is CATSYGGVSNTEAFF. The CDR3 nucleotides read TGTGCCACCAGCTACGGGGGGGTCTCGAACACTGAAGCTTTCTTT.

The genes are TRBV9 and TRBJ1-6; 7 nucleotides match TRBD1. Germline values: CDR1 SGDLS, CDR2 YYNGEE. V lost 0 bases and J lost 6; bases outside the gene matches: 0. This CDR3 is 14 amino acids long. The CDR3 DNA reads TGTGCCAGCAGCGTAGGACAGGGTAATTCACCCCTCCACTTT. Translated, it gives CASSVGQGNSPLHF.

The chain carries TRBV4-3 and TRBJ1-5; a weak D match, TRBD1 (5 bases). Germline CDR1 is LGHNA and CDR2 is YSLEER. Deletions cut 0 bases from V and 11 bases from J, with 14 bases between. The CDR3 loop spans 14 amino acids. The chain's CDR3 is CASSQEGRPGTQHF. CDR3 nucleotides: TGCGCCAGCAGCCAAGAAGGCCGTCCAGGGACCCAGCATTTT.

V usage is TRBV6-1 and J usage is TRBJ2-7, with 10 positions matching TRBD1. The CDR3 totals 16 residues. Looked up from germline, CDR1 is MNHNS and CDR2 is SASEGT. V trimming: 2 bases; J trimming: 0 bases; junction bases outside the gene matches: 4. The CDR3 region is CASSEYWDRGSYEQYF. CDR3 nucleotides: TGTGCCAGCAGTGAATATTGGGACAGGGGCTCCTACGAGCAGTACTTC.

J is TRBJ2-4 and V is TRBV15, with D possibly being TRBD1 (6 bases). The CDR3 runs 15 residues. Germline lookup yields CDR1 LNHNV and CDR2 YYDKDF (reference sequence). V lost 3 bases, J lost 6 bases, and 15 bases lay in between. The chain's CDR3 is CATSSYRDIRNIQYF. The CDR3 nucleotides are TGTGCCACCAGCAGTTACCGGGACATTAGAAACATTCAGTACTTC.

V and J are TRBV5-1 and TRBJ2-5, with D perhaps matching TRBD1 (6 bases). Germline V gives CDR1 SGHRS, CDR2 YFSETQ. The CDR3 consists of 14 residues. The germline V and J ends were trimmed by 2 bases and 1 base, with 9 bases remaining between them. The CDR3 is CASSLTGSQETQYF. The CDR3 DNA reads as TGCGCCAGCAGCTTAACAGGGTCCCAAGAGACCCAGTACTTC. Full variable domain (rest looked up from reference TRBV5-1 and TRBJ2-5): KAGVTQTPRYLIKTRGQQVTLSCSPISGHRSVSWYQQTPGQGLQFLFEYFSETQRNKGNFPGRFSGRQFSNSRSEMNVSTLELGDSALYLCASSLTGSQETQYFGPGTRLLVL.